The 24 T cell receptor beta chains presented below share a single source sample, sequenced in a study of neurological immune-mediated disorders. TCRdb recomputed calls from the 5' RACE reads with MiXCR, one row per CDR3 protein. The sample consists of about 76,000 distinct CDR3 sequences, 17% of them appearing once. The specimen was PBMCs. These receptors originate from a woman in her forties in good health.

This clonotype has ten or more counts. The rearrangement links TRBV6-5 to TRBJ2-2, with D possibly being TRBD1 or TRBD2 (5 bases each). Deletions cut 5 bases from V and 0 bases from J, with 16 bases between. CDR1 is MNHEY, CDR2 SVGAGI, per germline. CDR3 length: 17 residues. The CDR3 here is CASSRLMGTANTGELFF. Here the CDR3 DNA reads TGTGCCAGCAGTCGTCTTATGGGGACCGCGAACACCGGGGAGCTGTTTTTT.

In its sample, this clonotype was seen a few times. V is TRBV5-4 and J is TRBJ2-5, with D perhaps TRBD2 (7 bases). Trimming removed 0 bases from V and 5 bases from J, with 11 bases in between. This CDR3 contains 14 residues. Germline CDR1 and CDR2: SGHNT and YYREEE (reference sequence). The CDR3 DNA follows: TGTGCCAGCAGCTTGGAGGGGGGAGGGGAGACCCAGTACTTC. It encodes CASSLEGGGETQYF.

The V call is TRBV5-5, the J call TRBJ2-7, with D possibly matching TRBD1 (6 bases). This CDR3 spans 15 amino acids. Germline CDR1 is SGHKS and CDR2 is YYEKEE (reference sequence). V dropped 6 bases and J dropped 3 bases, with 19 bases sitting between them. The CDR3 here is CASTQASGGDYEQYV. In nucleotides, the CDR3 is TGTGCCAGCACCCAAGCCTCTGGGGGCGACTACGAGCAGTACGTC.

Details on this clonotype: This sequence may be a read error, since a much larger clone differs from it by one base. For the CDR3, the DNA is TGCAGTGCTAGGGCCCAAGGGGGGCGAGATTCACCCCTCCACTTT. Amino acids: CSARAQGGRDSPLHF. The chain uses TRBV20-1 and TRBJ1-6; D is possibly TRBD1 (6 bases). The CDR3 contains 15 residues. Between the trimmed V and J ends, which lost 3 bases and 8 bases, there was a span of 17 bases. Germline lookup yields CDR1 DFQATT and CDR2 SNEGSKA (reference sequence).

The chain employs TRBV10-3 and TRBJ2-1, with unresolved D. V was trimmed by 5 bases and J by 2 bases, leaving 19 bases between them. The CDR3 totals 17 residues. Germline assignment: CDR1 ENHRY and CDR2 SYGVKD. The CDR3 reads CAISSDERVNPYNEQFF. The DNA of the CDR3 is TGTGCCATCAGTTCTGATGAAAGGGTGAATCCCTACAATGAGCAGTTCTTC.

This clonotype was observed at least ten times. This rearrangement joins TRBV27 to TRBJ1-6; D unresolved. CDR1 is MNHEY, CDR2 SMNVEV, per germline (reference sequence). The CDR3 is made up of 16 amino acids. V lost 2 bases and J 0 bases, leaving 8 bases between the germline ends. The CDR3 loop reads CASSLATVSYNSPLHF. CDR3 sequence (DNA): TGTGCCAGCAGTTTAGCCACCGTCTCCTATAATTCACCCCTCCACTTT.

In this sample, this clonotype turned up many times. V gene TRBV6-6 combines with J gene TRBJ2-7; 9 nucleotides align to TRBD1. The junction had 3 bases not matched to a gene; V was cut back by 4 bases and J by 2 bases. The CDR3 sequence is 14 residues long. The germline CDR1 and CDR2 sequences are MNHNY and SVGAGI (reference sequence). Written as DNA, the CDR3 is TGTGCCAGCAGTTGGGGACAGGGCACCTACGAGCAGTACTTC. The encoded protein is CASSWGQGTYEQYF.

This clonotype has a count of ten or more. The rearrangement joins TRBV11-2 to TRBJ2-1, with 7 bases lining up with TRBD2. The CDR3 covers 15 residues. Germline CDR1 is SGHAT and CDR2 is FQNNGV. After removal of 2 bases from V and 5 bases from J, the junction contained 6 bases not matched to a gene. The CDR3 DNA reads as TGTGCCAGCAGCTTATCGGCTAGCGGTAACAATGAGCAGTTCTTC. Residues: CASSLSASGNNEQFF.

This clonotype appeared many times. The chain joins TRBV3-1 to TRBJ1-6; D gene uncertain. Germline-derived CDR1 and CDR2 are LGHDT and YNNKEL (reference sequence). The CDR3 length is 14 residues. V was pared by 2 bases and J by 4 bases, with 6 bases between. The DNA for the CDR3 is TGTGCCAGCAGCCAAAAGGGTTATAATTCACCCCTCCACTTT. As protein: CASSQKGYNSPLHF.

In its sample, this clonotype was seen a few times. V is TRBV19 and J is TRBJ1-5; TRBD1 agrees at 7 bases. Germline V CDR1 and CDR2: LNHDA, SQIVND (reference sequence). CDR3 size: 14 residues. Trimming cost V 4 bases and J 4 bases; bases outside gene matches: 4. The DNA for the CDR3 is TGTGCCAGTAGTAAAGGGACAGAAAATCAGCCCCAGCATTTT. Translating gives CASSKGTENQPQHF.

Ten or more counts support this clonotype. V gene TRBV29-1 combines with J gene TRBJ2-3; 9 bases map to TRBD2. Losses at the gene ends were 6 bases for V and 2 bases for J; bases not matched to a gene: 12. Looked up from germline, CDR1 is SQVTM and CDR2 is ANQGSEA. This CDR3 region has 16 residues. CDR3: CSVPARGGSITDTQYF. DNA of the CDR3: TGCAGCGTCCCCGCGCGGGGGGGTTCGATCACAGATACGCAGTATTTT.

The table lists this clonotype with many counts. V gene TRBV28 combines with J gene TRBJ1-3; D unresolved. V dropped 5 bases and J dropped 2 bases, with 7 bases sitting between them. Per the germline V gene, CDR1 is MDHEN and CDR2 is SYDVKM. There are 13 residues in the CDR3. The CDR3 DNA is TGTGCCAGCAGTATGACGGCTGGAAACACCATATATTTT. Translation: CASSMTAGNTIYF.

This clonotype has ten or more counts. The V call is TRBV2, the J call TRBJ2-7; 8 bases are a match to TRBD1. The germline V gene encodes CDR1 SNHLY and CDR2 FYNNEI. The CDR3 consists of 12 residues. V shed 7 bases, J shed 7 bases, and the junction held 6 bases outside the gene matches. DNA for the CDR3: TGTGCCAGCAACGGACAGGGAAAGGAGCAGTACGTC. Translated: CASNGQGKEQYV.

This clonotype was found once. A much larger clone differs by one base, so this may be a read error. The chain employs TRBV9 and TRBJ2-3; D remains unclear. CDR3 length: 14 amino acids. Trimming took 0 bases from V and 7 from J, leaving 12 bases between them. Germline V gene lookup returns CDR1 SGDLS and CDR2 YYNGEE. CDR3 bases: TGTGCCAGCAGCGTAGAGACATCAGCATATACGCAGTATTTT. Its translation is CASSVETSAYTQYF.

This sequence joins TRBV2 and TRBJ2-4; 7 nucleotides match TRBD1. CDR3 length: 12 residues. Germline V gives CDR1 SNHLY, CDR2 FYNNEI. The CDR3 sequence: CVSRQGPNIQYF. The DNA for the CDR3 is TGTGTTAGCAGACAGGGACCGAACATTCAGTACTTC. Based on the CDR3 plus reference TRBV2 and TRBJ2-4, the full variable domain is EPEVTQTPSHQVTQMGQEVILRCVPISNHLYFYWYRQILGQKVEFLVSFYNNEISEKSEIFDDQFSVERPDGSNFTLKIRSTKLEDSAMYFCVSRQGPNIQYFGAGTRLSVL.

This clonotype has a count of ten or more. The genes are TRBV7-2 and TRBJ2-7, with TRBD2 matching 15 bases. Trimming cost V 0 bases and J 4 bases; bases outside gene matches: 10. Germline CDR1 is SGHTA and CDR2 is FQGNSA. The CDR3 sequence is 19 residues long. The CDR3 DNA reads as TGTGCCAGCAGCTTAGCGCCCTGGACTAGCGGGGGGGCAGGATACGAGCAGTACTTC. Translation: CASSLAPWTSGGAGYEQYF.

This clonotype was counted only a few times. This chain connects TRBV12-3 or TRBV12-4 to TRBJ2-7; D remains unclear. The CDR3 consists of 16 residues. Trimming pared 8 bases from V and 3 bases from J, leaving 23 bases between. Written as DNA, the CDR3 is TGTGCCAGCCATCCCTCCTATGGGCAGACCTACTACGAGCAGTACTTC. Encoded protein: CASHPSYGQTYYEQYF.

J is TRBJ2-5 and V is TRBV20-1; D unclear. This CDR3 has 15 amino acids. V lost 1 base and J 2 bases, leaving 14 bases between the germline ends. Germline V CDR1 and CDR2: DFQATT, SNEGSKA (reference sequence). Here the CDR3 reads CSARGGRTPQETQYF. The CDR3 DNA follows: TGCAGTGCTAGAGGGGGAAGGACCCCGCAAGAGACCCAGTACTTC.

This clonotype was observed many times. The V call is TRBV7-2, the J call TRBJ2-5; a weak D match, TRBD1 (6 bases). V was cut by 7 bases and J by 3 bases, with 15 bases left in between. Per germline, CDR1 SGHTA and CDR2 FQGNSA. The CDR3 consists of 14 residues. The CDR3 loop is CASTKGAGEETQYF. The CDR3, as DNA: TGTGCCAGCACAAAAGGGGCAGGGGAAGAGACCCAGTACTTC.

This clonotype has ten or more counts. The rearrangement uses TRBV28 and TRBJ1-5; D is unresolved. V lost 7 bases to trimming and J lost 4 bases, with 8 bases between them. The CDR3 is 12 amino acids. CDR1 is MDHEN and CDR2 is SYDVKM in the germline V gene. Here the CDR3 reads CASTSGNQPQHF. CDR3 bases: TGTGCCAGCACCTCGGGAAATCAGCCCCAGCATTTT.

This clonotype was found many times. The rearrangement links TRBV20-1 to TRBJ2-4; TRBD2 matches 9 bases. The V segment lost 0 bases and the J segment 1 base; nucleotides outside the gene matches: 10. From germline, CDR1 is DFQATT and CDR2 SNEGSKA (reference sequence). CDR3 length: 18 amino acids. Here the CDR3 reads CSARDPAGGREAKNIQYF. DNA of the CDR3: TGCAGTGCTAGAGATCCAGCGGGGGGCCGCGAGGCCAAAAACATTCAGTACTTC.

This clonotype appeared many times. The chain couples TRBV5-1 to TRBJ2-1, with 7 bases identical to TRBD1. This CDR3 has 15 residues. Looked up from germline, CDR1 is SGHRS and CDR2 is YFSETQ. The trim removed 3 bases at V and 3 bases at J, leaving 6 bases unmatched. The CDR3 spells CASSSSGQLYNEQFF. The CDR3 DNA reads as TGCGCCAGCAGCTCCTCGGGACAGCTCTACAATGAGCAGTTCTTC.

Notes on this clonotype: A single base separates this from a much larger clone, so it may be a read error. This chain links TRBV6-5 with TRBJ2-5, with D uncertain. The germline V gene has CDR1 MNHEY and CDR2 SVGAGI. This CDR3 comprises 14 residues. DNA for the CDR3: TGTGCCAGCAGTTACTTGGCAGAGCAAGATACCCAGTACTTC. Its translation: CASSYLAEQDTQYF.

Only a few counts were recorded for this clonotype. The rearrangement links TRBV20-1 to TRBJ1-1; a weak D match, TRBD1 (6 bases). Trimming pared 6 bases from V and 5 bases from J, leaving 13 bases between. This CDR3 spans 12 amino acids. Germline CDR1 DFQATT, CDR2 SNEGSKA (reference sequence). CDR3: CSAEQGGTEAFF. The DNA for the CDR3 is TGCAGTGCGGAACAGGGAGGAACTGAAGCTTTCTTT.